Each of the 10 T cell receptor beta chains below was sequenced from the same sample in a study of blood T cell repertoires in COVID-19. Profiled with immunoSEQ multiplex PCR; TCRdb holds only in-frame clones, not every one. The sample consists of more than 150,000 clones, 85% to 90% of them appearing once. What was sequenced was peripheral blood. The source is a woman in her thirties or forties with acute or convalescent COVID-19.

The chain employs TRBV5-4 and TRBJ1-2; D possibly corresponds to TRBD1 (6 bases). Germline assignment: CDR1 SGHNT and CDR2 YYREEE (reference sequence). V was cut by 4 bases and J by 8 bases, with 12 bases left in between. This CDR3 comprises 12 residues. DNA for the CDR3: TGTGCCAGCAGCAACAGGGATGGCGGCTACACCTTC. Translated, it gives CASSNRDGGYTF.

The count of this clone is one. The chain employs TRBV11-3 and TRBJ2-3; the D is unclear. Trimming pared 7 bases from V and 2 bases from J, leaving 13 bases between. Germline CDR1 is SGHNT and CDR2 is YENEEA. The CDR3 loop spans 14 amino acids. CDR3: CASTVTRNTDTQYF. The CDR3 DNA follows: TGTGCCAGCACCGTGACACGGAACACAGATACGCAGTATTTT.

The chain links TRBV27 to TRBJ1-1; 8 nucleotides align to TRBD1. After removal of 8 bases from V and 3 bases from J, the junction contained 2 bases not matched to a gene. Germline V gives CDR1 MNHEY, CDR2 SMNVEV (reference sequence). The CDR3 is 12 amino acids. The DNA for the CDR3 is TGTGCCAGCGAGGACAGGGACACTGAAGCTTTCTTT. As protein: CASEDRDTEAFF.

V is TRBV27 and J is TRBJ1-5; 7 bases fit TRBD1. CDR1 and CDR2 (germline): MNHEY, SMNVEV (reference sequence). The CDR3 is 14 amino acids. The ends lost 8 bases at V and 2 bases at J; junction bases unmatched: 6. CDR3 in amino acids: CASGRQGGNQPQHF. In nucleotides, the CDR3 is TGTGCCAGCGGGCGACAGGGAGGCAATCAGCCCCAGCATTTT.

V and J are TRBV19 and TRBJ2-3; D is possibly TRBD2 (5 bases). Germline CDR1 is LNHDA and CDR2 is SQIVND (reference sequence). This CDR3 is built from 14 residues. V was cut by 5 bases and J by 0 bases, with 9 bases left in between. The DNA of the CDR3 is TGTGCCAGTAGTCCACGGACTAGCACAGATACGCAGTATTTT. The encoded protein is CASSPRTSTDTQYF. Full variable domain (outside the CDR3, taken from reference TRBV19 and TRBJ2-3): DGGITQSPKYLFRKEGQNVTLSCEQNLNHDAMYWYRQDPGQGLRLIYYSQIVNDFQKGDIAEGYSVSREKKESFPLTVTSAQKNPTAFYLCASSPRTSTDTQYFGPGTRLTVL.

This chain links TRBV29-1 with TRBJ1-5; 9 bases are shared with TRBD1. Trimming took 5 bases from V and 4 from J; bases not matched to a gene: 6. The germline V gene encodes CDR1 SQVTM and CDR2 ANQGSEA. The CDR3 is 14 amino acids. CDR3 sequence reads: CSVRTGALNQPQHF. CDR3 coding DNA: TGCAGCGTTCGGACAGGGGCTTTAAATCAGCCCCAGCATTTT.

This chain joins TRBV7-9 and TRBJ2-3, with TRBD2 matching 10 bases. This CDR3 is 14 amino acids long. Germline V CDR1 and CDR2: SEHNR, FQNEAQ (reference sequence). The ends lost 6 bases at V and 5 bases at J; junction bases unmatched: 5. The CDR3 is CASRRAGGQDTQYF. Here the CDR3 DNA reads TGTGCCAGCAGGCGAGCGGGGGGGCAAGATACGCAGTATTTT.

The gene calls are TRBV5-1 and TRBJ1-4, with 7 bases lining up with TRBD1. The junction had 6 bases not matched to a gene; V was cut back by 4 bases and J by 3 bases. Germline V CDR1 and CDR2: SGHRS, YFSETQ. There are 15 residues in the CDR3. CDR3 protein: CASSPGDRSNEKLFF. The CDR3 nucleotides read TGCGCCAGCAGCCCGGGGGACAGATCTAATGAAAAACTGTTTTTT.

V gene TRBV29-1 combines with J gene TRBJ2-7, with 9 bases matching TRBD1. CDR1 SQVTM and CDR2 ANQGSEA come from the germline V gene. This CDR3 has 16 amino acids. Germline trimming cut 0 bases from V and 3 bases from J; bases unmatched to any gene: 9. CDR3 in amino acids: CSVEDSIGTGIYEQYF. In nucleotides, the CDR3 is TGCAGCGTTGAAGATTCGATCGGGACAGGGATCTACGAGCAGTACTTC.

A few counts support this clone. The V gene is TRBV11-1, the J gene TRBJ1-3; D is possibly TRBD1 (6 bases). Trimming cost V 5 bases and J 2 bases, with 7 bases left between them. The CDR3 covers 13 residues. Germline V gene sequence: CDR1 SGHAT, CDR2 FQDESV (reference sequence). The CDR3 protein is CASSTGPGNTIYF. CDR3 nucleotide sequence: TGTGCCAGCAGCACAGGGCCTGGAAACACCATATATTTT.